Each of the 20 T cell receptor beta chains below was sequenced from the same sample in a study of CD8 T cells in Susac syndrome. Random hexamers were used to reverse transcribe the RNA input (roughly 0.5 to 1 ug). TCRdb passed the immunoSEQ multiplex PCR reads through MiXCR, listing each CDR3 protein once. The sample holds almost 450,000 distinct CDR3 sequences, approximately 85% seen once. The sample consisted of CD8+ T cells from PBMCs. These receptors all stem from a human donor with multiple sclerosis.

V usage is TRBV3-1 and J usage is TRBJ2-1; unclear D gene. The CDR3 runs 16 residues. Per germline, CDR1 LGHDT and CDR2 YNNKEL (reference sequence). Trimming took off 2 bases at V and 2 bases at J, with 13 bases between the two ends. DNA for the CDR3: TGTGCCAGCAGCCAATTCATCGACGGAGCCTACAATGAGCAGTTCTTC. Amino acid sequence: CASSQFIDGAYNEQFF.

The chain carries TRBV5-4 and TRBJ2-1; D uncertain. The CDR3 extends over 15 amino acids. V shed 3 bases and J shed 4 bases, with 14 bases lying between them. Germline values: CDR1 SGHNT, CDR2 YYREEE (reference sequence). The CDR3 protein is CASSSVSGRYNEQFF. CDR3 DNA sequence: TGTGCCAGCAGCTCGGTATCGGGTAGATACAATGAGCAGTTCTTC.

V usage is TRBV7-9 and J usage is TRBJ2-5, with a tentative D call TRBD1 (7 bases). CDR3 length equals 15 residues. Per germline, CDR1 SEHNR and CDR2 FQNEAQ (reference sequence). The V and J ends lost 5 bases and 1 base respectively, with 14 bases between them. The CDR3 sequence: CASSRSQGGQETQYF. CDR3 DNA sequence: TGTGCCAGCAGCCGAAGTCAGGGGGGCCAAGAGACCCAGTACTTC.

The chain is built from TRBV27 and TRBJ2-3; D not resolved. The germline CDR1 and CDR2 sequences are MNHEY and SMNVEV (reference sequence). V shed 6 bases and J shed 2 bases, with 3 bases lying between them. The CDR3 contains 11 residues. The CDR3 here is CASRITDTQYF. The DNA of the CDR3 is TGTGCCAGCAGGATCACAGATACGCAGTATTTT.

In this sample, this clonotype turned up a few times. The chain couples TRBV4-1 to TRBJ2-7; 9 positions match TRBD1. The J segment lost 3 bases and the V segment lost 3 bases, leaving 9 bases of the junction unmatched. The CDR3 consists of 16 residues. Germline V gene data show CDR1 as MGHRA and CDR2 as YSYEKL. CDR3 in amino acids: CASSQEWGQGFYEQYF. CDR3 DNA: TGCGCCAGCAGCCAGGAATGGGGACAGGGCTTCTACGAGCAGTACTTC.

V gene TRBV20-1 combines with J gene TRBJ2-1; 8 bases are shared with TRBD2. This CDR3 is built from 16 residues. V shed 6 bases, J shed 9 bases, and the junction held 19 bases outside the gene matches. Per the germline V gene, CDR1 is DFQATT and CDR2 is SNEGSKA (reference sequence). As DNA, the CDR3 is TGCAGTGCCCGGATCCCACCCCGGGGGGGGGACGTTGAGCAGTTCTTC. It encodes CSARIPPRGGDVEQFF.

This clonotype came up once. The DNA of the CDR3 is TGTGCCAGCAGCTTGGACGGGGACCCGTCCTACGAGCAGTACTTC. It is translated as CASSLDGDPSYEQYF. V and J are TRBV5-4 and TRBJ2-7, with D perhaps given as TRBD1 or TRBD2 (5 bases each). Germline V lookup: CDR1 SGHNT, CDR2 YYREEE (reference sequence). The CDR3 contains 15 residues. V gave up 0 bases and J gave up 1 base, with 11 bases separating them.

V is TRBV2 and J is TRBJ2-2; 7 nucleotides align to TRBD2. In germline, CDR1 is SNHLY, CDR2 FYNNEI. The CDR3 is 14 amino acids. J lost 4 bases, V lost 7 bases, and 6 bases had no gene match. CDR3 in amino acids: CASTTSATTGELFF. DNA of the CDR3: TGTGCCAGCACCACTAGCGCTACCACCGGGGAGCTGTTTTTT.

The chain combines TRBV4-1 with TRBJ1-1; TRBD1 aligns across 7 bases. The CDR3 loop spans 17 amino acids. Unmatched junction bases numbered 11, after V lost 2 bases and J lost 2 bases. Germline V lookup: CDR1 MGHRA, CDR2 YSYEKL. Here the CDR3 reads CASSQITGADNNTEAFF. Here the CDR3 DNA reads TGCGCCAGCAGCCAAATAACAGGGGCCGACAACAACACTGAAGCTTTCTTT.

V and J are TRBV5-1 and TRBJ2-7; unclear D gene. Germline values: CDR1 SGHRS, CDR2 YFSETQ. This CDR3 has 13 amino acids. The ends were cut back, 0 bases at V and 5 bases at J, with 9 bases in the middle. CDR3 amino acids: CASSLGRWDEQYF. The CDR3 DNA is TGCGCCAGCAGCTTGGGAAGGTGGGACGAGCAGTACTTC.

This clonotype occurred a few times. The rearrangement uses TRBV6-1 and TRBJ1-3; no clear D. CDR1 and CDR2 from the germline V gene are MNHNS and SASEGT. Trimming took off 7 bases at V and 0 bases at J, with 7 bases between the two ends. This CDR3 region has 13 residues. The CDR3, as DNA: TGTGCCAGCACCATGGCCTCTGGAAACACCATATATTTT. The encoded protein is CASTMASGNTIYF.

The J gene is TRBJ1-4, the V gene TRBV18, with 7 positions matching TRBD1. V dropped 4 bases and J dropped 7; count of bases not matched to a gene: 3. Germline V gene data show CDR1 as KGHSH and CDR2 as LQKENI. The CDR3 contains 13 residues. The CDR3 DNA reads as TGTGCCAGCTCACTGGGGGACAGTGAAAAACTGTTTTTT. It specifies CASSLGDSEKLFF.

The CDR3 DNA follows: TGCAGTGCGGCGTGGCAGGGGGTAGGCACTGAAGCTTTCTTT. The encoded protein is CSAAWQGVGTEAFF. The V and J genes are TRBV20-1 and TRBJ1-1, with 7 bases aligning to TRBD1. The germline gives CDR1 DFQATT, CDR2 SNEGSKA (reference sequence). V shed 6 bases, J shed 4 bases, and the junction held 11 bases outside the gene matches. The CDR3 consists of 14 residues.

The V gene is TRBV7-2, the J gene TRBJ2-5; 11 bases align to TRBD2. This CDR3 spans 17 amino acids. V lost 2 bases, J lost 2 bases, and 7 bases stayed unmatched. Germline V gene data show CDR1 as SGHTA and CDR2 as FQGNSA. CDR3 DNA sequence: TGTGCCAGCAGCTTATTTGGTAGCGGGAGGGCTCAAGAGACCCAGTACTTC. As protein: CASSLFGSGRAQETQYF.

The chain combines TRBV28 with TRBJ2-7; 8 nucleotides align to TRBD1. Trimming cost V 6 bases and J 3 bases; bases outside gene matches: 4. The CDR3 totals 13 residues. Germline CDR1 reads MDHEN; CDR2 reads SYDVKM. The CDR3 sequence is CASSPQGDYEQYF. CDR3 nucleotides: TGTGCCAGCAGCCCACAGGGGGACTACGAGCAGTACTTC.

The chain is built from TRBV19 and TRBJ2-1, with 12 bases matching TRBD2. V was clipped by 3 bases and J by 2 bases; unmatched bases: 8. Germline loops: CDR1 LNHDA, CDR2 SQIVND (reference sequence). CDR3 length: 18 amino acids. CDR3: CASSIPGLAGPAYNEQFF. CDR3 DNA sequence: TGTGCCAGTAGTATTCCGGGACTAGCGGGCCCAGCCTACAATGAGCAGTTCTTC.

The chain couples TRBV20-1 to TRBJ2-5; 13 positions agree with TRBD2. The CDR3 totals 17 residues. Germline loops: CDR1 DFQATT, CDR2 SNEGSKA (reference sequence). The V and J ends lost 8 bases and 2 bases, in that order; junction bases with no gene match: 14. Written as DNA, the CDR3 is TGCAGTCAGTCACAACTCGGGGGACTAGCGGGGCAAGAGACCCAGTACTTC. Its translation is CSQSQLGGLAGQETQYF.

This clonotype was detected only once. The rearrangement joins TRBV25-1 to TRBJ2-3; D might be TRBD1 (6 bases). Trimming removed 0 bases at V and 2 bases at J, with 21 bases between. CDR1 and CDR2 (germline): MGHDK, SYGVNS. The CDR3 consists of 19 residues. CDR3 bases: TGTGCCAGCAGTGAATATAGCCACCTTGGGGGACACCTCACAGATACGCAGTATTTT. As protein: CASSEYSHLGGHLTDTQYF.

The chain recombines TRBV13 with TRBJ1-1; D ambiguous. CDR3 length equals 14 residues. Germline V gene lookup returns CDR1 PRHDT and CDR2 FYEKMQ (reference sequence). The V and J ends lost 0 bases and 5 bases respectively, with 10 bases between them. The CDR3 here is CASSLGGGMTEAFF. The DNA for the CDR3 is TGTGCCAGCAGCTTAGGCGGAGGAATGACTGAAGCTTTCTTT. Variable domain in full (rest from reference TRBV13 and TRBJ1-1): AAGVIQSPRHLIKEKRETATLKCYPIPRHDTVYWYQQGPGQDPQFLISFYEKMQSDKGSIPDRFSAQQFSDYHSELNMSSLELGDSALYFCASSLGGGMTEAFFGQGTRLTVV.

The chain joins TRBV3-1 to TRBJ2-7, with 8 bases that match TRBD1. The CDR3 extends over 17 amino acids. The V gene's germline CDR1 is LGHDT and CDR2 YNNKEL (reference sequence). Trimming removed 0 bases from V and 0 bases from J; junction bases left unmatched: 7. CDR3 DNA sequence: TGTGCCAGCAGCCAAGATCTAACAGGGGGAAGCTCCTACGAGCAGTACTTC. As protein: CASSQDLTGGSSYEQYF.